The T cell receptor (beta chain) under discussion was sequenced for a study of cytomegalovirus exposure and HLA in healthy donors. Findings and limits, study-wide: Overall, roughly 170 TCR beta chains were annotated as cytomegalovirus-associated. Analyzed later, most CMV-associated TCR beta chains appeared HLA-restricted.

A note on this clone: Antigen unknown.

The donors were healthy bone marrow donors. The primer mix had 60 Vbeta and 13 Jbeta primers. Sequencing was performed with immunoSEQ multiplex PCR; in TCRdb, only in-frame clones are kept and a portion is missing. Its clone listing holds roughly 76,000 clones. The germline CDR1 and CDR2 sequences are MNHEY and SMNVEV (reference sequence). This CDR3 contains 15 residues. Unmatched junction bases numbered 7, after V lost 4 bases and J lost 5 bases. The chain uses TRBV27 and TRBJ2-7; 11 bases are shared with TRBD2. What was sequenced was PBMCs. This clonotype was obtained from a female donor in good health and CMV-seropositive. CDR3 in amino acids: CASSSGTSGPHEQYF. The CDR3 DNA reads as TGTGCCAGCAGTTCCGGGACTAGCGGTCCCCACGAGCAGTACTTC.